The clone carrying this T cell receptor (beta chain) showed up many times. Antigen: not known. 5'RACE generated cDNA with 10-nucleotide random UMIs. TCRdb re-analysed the 5' RACE reads in MiXCR, keeping a single row per CDR3 protein. The repertoire includes some 120,000 distinct CDR3 sequences, approximately 3.2% of them detected once, and over 1% sits in the top ten. Unsorted libraries were generated from 2 million PBMCs. These cells had been stored in RNAlater at -80 C. The data are from a study of neurological immune-mediated disorders. Findings of the study overall: Across subjects, expanded clones had no CDR3 amino acid sequences in common, pointing to private repertoires in all groups. HTLV-1-associated myelopathy had the most TCR clonal expansion, while multiple sclerosis had the least, a level that fell below healthy controls.

Sample: PBMCs. The TCR comes from a woman in her twenties or thirties with multiple sclerosis.

The CDR3, as DNA: TGCAGTGCTGTCCGGGACAGAACCTACGAGCAGTACTTC. Protein product: CSAVRDRTYEQYF. The V gene is TRBV20-1, the J gene TRBJ2-7; 7 bases are a match to TRBD1. CDR1 is DFQATT and CDR2 is SNEGSKA in the germline V gene (reference sequence). The CDR3 extends over 13 amino acids. V shed 5 bases, J shed 2 bases, and the junction held 6 bases outside the gene matches.